The 19 T cell receptor beta chains presented below share a single source sample, sequenced in a study of graft-versus-host responses after intestinal transplantation. Sequencing used immunoSEQ multiplex PCR; TCRdb keeps in-frame clones, though not all of them. The sample shows just under 65,000 clones, roughly nine tenths of them seen only once. Lymphocytes (intraepithelial and lamina propria) were released by processing the graft tissue. The sequencing here drew on ileum tissue, taken more than 350 days after transplant. The receptors come from a human patient who received an intestinal transplant, so some T cells may come from the graft donor.

V gene TRBV6-1 combines with J gene TRBJ1-2, with 7 bases matching TRBD1. Germline CDR1 is MNHNS and CDR2 is SASEGT. V was pared by 5 bases and J by 8 bases, with 11 bases of the junction left unmatched. The CDR3 consists of 14 residues. This chain's CDR3 is CASSLTPRDSGYTF. CDR3 sequence (DNA): TGTGCCAGCAGTCTGACCCCCAGGGACAGCGGCTACACCTTC.

The rearrangement uses TRBV28 and TRBJ1-1, with 7 positions matching TRBD1. The CDR3 covers 15 residues. Germline CDR1 MDHEN, CDR2 SYDVKM. J gave up 2 bases and V 2 bases, and 5 bases lay outside the gene matches. This CDR3 is CASSLGGTVNTEAFF. The CDR3 coding sequence is TGTGCCAGCAGTTTAGGTGGGACAGTTAACACTGAAGCTTTCTTT.

V usage is TRBV2 and J usage is TRBJ2-1, with TRBD2 identical over 7 bases. V lost 6 bases, J lost 5 bases, and 10 bases stayed unmatched. The CDR3 length is 15 residues. Germline CDR1 and CDR2: SNHLY and FYNNEI. The CDR3 bases are TGTGCCAGCAGCGCCCGGGACTATACAAACAATGAGCAGTTCTTC. This sequence encodes CASSARDYTNNEQFF.

In DNA form, the CDR3 reads TGTGCCAGCAGTTGGGGAGCCGCCGAAAAACTGTTTTTT. Encoded protein: CASSWGAAEKLFF. The V call is TRBV25-1, the J call TRBJ1-4; D is undetermined. V dropped 5 bases and J dropped 8 bases, with 12 bases sitting between them. Germline assignment: CDR1 MGHDK and CDR2 SYGVNS. CDR3 length equals 13 residues.

This clone was found a few times. This chain joins TRBV7-2 and TRBJ2-7; no clear D gene. The CDR3 consists of 12 residues. The germline CDR1 and CDR2 sequences are SGHTA and FQGNSA. The V end was cut by 1 base, the J end by 1 base, with 2 bases between. The CDR3 sequence is CASSLGSYEQYF. CDR3 nucleotides: TGTGCCAGCAGCTTAGGGTCCTACGAGCAGTACTTC.

This chain connects TRBV27 to TRBJ1-2; 10 positions agree with TRBD1. Germline assignment: CDR1 MNHEY and CDR2 SMNVEV (reference sequence). The trim removed 3 bases at V and 4 bases at J, leaving 2 bases unmatched. CDR3 length equals 14 residues. The CDR3 DNA reads TGTGCCAGCAGTTTGACAGGGGGCTCCTATGGCTACACCTTC. Its protein is CASSLTGGSYGYTF.

The chain links TRBV6-5 to TRBJ2-5, with a possible D match to TRBD2 (5 bases). V was pared by 6 bases and J by 2 bases, with 13 bases between. The germline gives CDR1 MNHEY, CDR2 SVGAGI. The CDR3 spans 14 residues. The chain's CDR3 is CASSTPGLQETQYF. The CDR3 DNA sequence: TGTGCCAGCAGCACCCCAGGACTTCAAGAGACCCAGTACTTC.

The genes are TRBV14 and TRBJ1-5, with TRBD1 as a possible D gene (5 bases). Germline loops: CDR1 SGHDN, CDR2 FVKESK. The V end lost 4 bases, the J end lost 7 bases, and 11 bases lay between the germline ends. This CDR3 region has 13 residues. For the CDR3, the DNA is TGTGCCAGCAGCCTCTGGGGGGGGCAGCCCCAGCATTTT. It codes for CASSLWGGQPQHF.

J is TRBJ1-5 and V is TRBV29-1; tentative D call: TRBD1 (6 bases). Trimming left V 6 bases short and J 0 bases short, with 9 bases between. This CDR3 is 13 amino acids long. In germline, CDR1 is SQVTM, CDR2 ANQGSEA. Here the CDR3 DNA reads TGCAGCGTGAACAGGGATAGCAATCAGCCCCAGCATTTT. It is translated as CSVNRDSNQPQHF.

The rearrangement links TRBV2 to TRBJ1-2, with 8 bases identical to TRBD1. Germline trimming cut 4 bases from V and 4 bases from J; bases unmatched to any gene: 2. CDR1 and CDR2 (germline): SNHLY, FYNNEI. The CDR3 has 13 amino acids. The CDR3 region is CASSAGTGYGYTF. CDR3 DNA: TGTGCCAGCAGTGCCGGGACAGGCTATGGCTACACCTTC. Using reference TRBV2 and TRBJ1-2 for the parts outside the CDR3, the full variable domain is EPEVTQTPSHQVTQMGQEVILRCVPISNHLYFYWYRQILGQKVEFLVSFYNNEISEKSEIFDDQFSVERPDGSNFTLKIRSTKLEDSAMYFCASSAGTGYGYTFGSGTRLTVV.

The chain employs TRBV6-1 and TRBJ2-7; 7 nucleotides agree with TRBD1. The CDR3 is made up of 13 amino acids. Germline CDR1 MNHNS, CDR2 SASEGT. Trimming cost V 7 bases and J 1 base; bases outside gene matches: 4. The CDR3 protein is CASTPTGSYEQYF. For the CDR3, the DNA is TGTGCCAGCACCCCGACAGGGTCCTACGAGCAGTACTTC.

V and J are TRBV2 and TRBJ2-2; D remains unclear. Germline CDR1 SNHLY, CDR2 FYNNEI. Trimming took off 3 bases at V and 7 bases at J, with 6 bases between the two ends. The CDR3 extends over 12 amino acids. CDR3 sequence: CASSETGGELFF. CDR3 nucleotides: TGTGCCAGCAGTGAGACGGGCGGGGAGCTGTTTTTT. The whole variable domain, filled in from reference TRBV2 and TRBJ2-2, reads EPEVTQTPSHQVTQMGQEVILRCVPISNHLYFYWYRQILGQKVEFLVSFYNNEISEKSEIFDDQFSVERPDGSNFTLKIRSTKLEDSAMYFCASSETGGELFFGEGSRLTVL.

The chain's CDR3 is CASGPPPGRDRGPYEQYF. The CDR3 DNA reads as TGTGCTAGTGGCCCGCCCCCGGGTCGGGACAGGGGGCCCTACGAGCAGTACTTC. V and J are TRBV12-5 and TRBJ2-5; the match to TRBD1 covers 12 bases. The last part of the DNA fits TRBJ2-7 better; the J call may be wrong. CDR3 length: 18 amino acids. Germline V CDR1 and CDR2: LGHNT, FRNRAP.

The rearrangement links TRBV5-1 to TRBJ1-5, with 11 bases aligning to TRBD1. Germline V gene lookup returns CDR1 SGHRS and CDR2 YFSETQ. The CDR3 runs to 15 residues. J was trimmed by 6 bases and V by 4 bases; bases with no gene match: 6. In nucleotides, the CDR3 is TGCGCCAGCAGCCCGGACGGACAGGGGGCTCAGCCCCAGCATTTT. Its protein is CASSPDGQGAQPQHF.

The rearrangement joins TRBV7-3 to TRBJ1-1, with D uncertain. The germline V and J ends were trimmed by 5 bases and 4 bases, with 11 bases remaining between them. In germline, CDR1 is SGHTA, CDR2 FQGTGA. The CDR3 totals 13 residues. The CDR3 DNA follows: TGTGCCAGCAGCGTCGGGGTGAGCACTGAAGCTTTCTTT. This translates into CASSVGVSTEAFF.

The chain has TRBV7-9 and TRBJ1-6; no clear D. The CDR3 totals 11 residues. Germline values: CDR1 SEHNR, CDR2 FQNEAQ (reference sequence). Trimming took off 5 bases at V and 12 bases at J, with 8 bases between the two ends. This chain's CDR3 is CASSTGRPLHF. For the CDR3, the DNA is TGTGCCAGCAGCACCGGGAGACCCCTCCACTTT. Complete variable domain (other parts from reference TRBV7-9 and TRBJ1-6): DTGVSQNPRHKITKRGQNVTFRCDPISEHNRLYWYRQTLGQGPEFLTYFQNEAQLEKSRLLSDRFSAERPKGSFSTLEIQRTEQGDSAMYLCASSTGRPLHFGNGTRLTVT.

The chain links TRBV6-6 to TRBJ2-6; possibly TRBD1 for D (5 bases). The germline CDR1 and CDR2 sequences are MNHNY and SVGAGI (reference sequence). The CDR3 extends over 14 amino acids. V was cut by 6 bases and J by 1 base, with 7 bases left in between. This CDR3 reads CASSRQSGANVLTF. CDR3 nucleotides: TGTGCCAGCAGCAGACAGTCTGGGGCCAACGTCCTGACTTTC.

V is TRBV5-5 and J is TRBJ2-4, with 12 bases lining up with TRBD2. This CDR3 is 18 amino acids long. Per germline, CDR1 SGHKS and CDR2 YYEKEE (reference sequence). J gave up 0 bases and V 0 bases, and 4 bases lay outside the gene matches. In DNA form, the CDR3 reads TGTGCCAGCAGCTTGGAACTAGCGGGAGGTCTAGCCAAAAACATTCAGTACTTC. This sequence encodes CASSLELAGGLAKNIQYF.

The CDR3, as DNA: TGTGCCAGCAGCTTAGCTGTATCCTACGAGCAGTACTTC. It encodes CASSLAVSYEQYF. This chain connects TRBV7-8 to TRBJ2-7; D uncertain. This CDR3 has 13 residues. The V gene lost 0 bases and the J gene lost 1 base, with 4 bases spanning the gap. Germline V gives CDR1 SGHVS, CDR2 FQNEAQ.